Sequencing of this TCR beta chain was carried out in a study of T cells in Graves' hyperthyroidism and ophthalmopathy. Study overall: Initial diagnosis, before any treatment, was when peripheral blood was collected.

TCR beta CDR3 regions were amplified from RNA transcripts. First-round RT-PCR with HTBI primers amplified the TCR CDR3 region. TCRdb re-called the multiplex PCR reads through MiXCR, storing one row per CDR3 protein. There are some 620,000 distinct CDR3 sequences in the sample; roughly 17% occur only once, and 3.8% lies in the top ten. There are 15 residues in the CDR3. V dropped 1 base and J dropped 7 bases, with 14 bases sitting between them. The germline gives CDR1 SEHNR, CDR2 FQNEAQ (reference sequence). This chain uses TRBV7-9 with TRBJ1-5; tentatively, D is TRBD1 (6 bases). The source material was blood. The receptor comes from a woman aged 25 to 39 with Graves' hyperthyroidism. For the CDR3, the DNA is TGTGCCAGCAGCTTAGAGATTGCAGGGGAGCAGCCCCAGCATTTT. Translation gives CASSLEIAGEQPQHF.